This T cell receptor beta chain is from a study of T-cell reconstitution after alpha-beta-depleted transplantation in children (dated by TCRdb to about 2016). Background on the whole study: T-cell immune reconstitution after TCRalphabeta/CD19-depleted allogeneic hematopoietic cell transplantation in children was quantitatively tracked in the study by means of TCR repertoire profiling.

Libraries came from PCR. Sequenced using an Illumina HiSeq 2500. TCR library preparation used molecular barcoding, with unique molecular identifiers applied to normalize quantification of the TCRbeta repertoire. TCRdb cleaned the public reads at Q25 with fastp, built clones with MiXCR and kept in-frame beta chains. Each CDR3 protein gets just one entry, which takes the most common genes and DNA from the rows behind it. The sample yields about 690,000 distinct CDR3 sequences; 16% were counted once. The ten largest clones take up 1.1% of the sample. The V end gives up 5 bases and the J end 5 bases, leaving 7 bases in the junction not matched to a gene. As encoded in the germline V gene, CDR1 is SGHAT while CDR2 is FQNNGV. The CDR3, from cysteine to phenylalanine, totals 15 residues. The DNA shown is the 45-base CDR3, in frame from base 1. Concerning this clonotype itself: What antigen it recognizes has not been identified. Within one base of it there is no much larger clone, and no base qualities were kept.

The sequence derives from a human donor who donated a stem cell graft to a child with acute myeloid leukemia. Sequencing used PBMCs from the stem cell graft donor, obtained from the stem cell graft. Here the chain combines TRBV11-2 and TRBJ2-1, with 9 bases in between that match TRBD1. The base sequence is TGTGCCAGCAGCACCGGGACAGGGTTGAACAATGAGCAGTTCTTC. This is translated as CASSTGTGLNNEQFF.